The clone carrying this T cell receptor (beta chain) was seen only a few times. Its specificity is unknown. The data belong to a study of liver allograft versus peripheral blood T cells. Turning to the study itself: Transplanted livers held T cell receptor repertoires, and these were compared with repertoires in recipients' peripheral blood. Study-level findings and limits: Reportedly, the T cell receptor repertoires inside liver allografts were not the same as those in peripheral blood.

TCRdb analysed the reads with MiXCR anew, one entry per CDR3 protein. The sample holds fewer than 7,000 distinct CDR3 sequences, roughly 17% seen once. The TCR originated in a human patient who had a liver transplant. Some T cells may be supplied by the graft donor.

The chain's CDR3 is CASSPDRYEQYF. The CDR3 nucleotides read TGTGCCAGCAGTCCGGACAGATACGAGCAGTACTTC. The V gene is TRBV2, the J gene TRBJ2-7; weak D call: TRBD1 (6 bases). The germline V gene has CDR1 SNHLY and CDR2 FYNNEI. The CDR3 contains 12 residues. Deletions cut 5 bases from V and 4 bases from J, with 9 bases between.